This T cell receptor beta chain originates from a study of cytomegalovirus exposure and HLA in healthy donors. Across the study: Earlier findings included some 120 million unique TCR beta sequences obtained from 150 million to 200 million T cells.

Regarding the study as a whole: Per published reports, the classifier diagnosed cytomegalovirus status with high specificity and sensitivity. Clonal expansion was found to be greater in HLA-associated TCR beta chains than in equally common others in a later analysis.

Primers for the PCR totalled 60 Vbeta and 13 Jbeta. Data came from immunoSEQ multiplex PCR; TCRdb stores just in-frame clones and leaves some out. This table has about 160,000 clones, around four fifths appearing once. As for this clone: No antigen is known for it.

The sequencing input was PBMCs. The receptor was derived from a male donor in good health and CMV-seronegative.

The CDR3 is CASSYGEGKDTEAFF. The CDR3 coding sequence is TGTGCCAGCAGTTACGGGGAGGGCAAGGACACTGAAGCTTTCTTT. The chain couples TRBV6-5 to TRBJ1-1, with D unclear. This CDR3 comprises 15 residues. V lost 2 bases and J 3 bases, leaving 13 bases between the germline ends. The germline V gene has CDR1 MNHEY and CDR2 SVGAGI.